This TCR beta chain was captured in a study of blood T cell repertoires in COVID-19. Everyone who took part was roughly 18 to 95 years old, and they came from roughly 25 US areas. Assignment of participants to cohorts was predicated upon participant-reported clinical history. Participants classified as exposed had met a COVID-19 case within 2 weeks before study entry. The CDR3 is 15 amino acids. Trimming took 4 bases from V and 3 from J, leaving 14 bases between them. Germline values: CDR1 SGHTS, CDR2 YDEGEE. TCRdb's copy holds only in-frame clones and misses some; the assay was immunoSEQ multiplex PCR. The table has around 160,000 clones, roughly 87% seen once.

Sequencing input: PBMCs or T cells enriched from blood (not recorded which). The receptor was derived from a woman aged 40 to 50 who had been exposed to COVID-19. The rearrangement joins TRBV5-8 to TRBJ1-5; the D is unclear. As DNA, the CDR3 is TGTGCCAGCAGCCCGGCAGAGGATTACAATCAGCCCCAGCATTTT. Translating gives CASSPAEDYNQPQHF.